This T cell receptor beta chain was found in a study of CXCR3-negative and CXCR3-positive naive CD8 T cells. The study, taken as a whole, reports: Naive subsets had comparable surface CD5, so TRB CDR3 properties gauged TCR strength.

About this clonotype: Its antigen remains unknown.

TRB cDNA was prepared as libraries by UMI-labeled 5' RACE. From its re-call of the 5' RACE reads, TCRdb lists each CDR3 protein once, without DNA. This listing includes 40,000 to 45,000 distinct CDR3 sequences. At a few hundred thousand cells each, triplicate sorts were carried out for each CD8+ T cell subset. The sequenced sample consisted of memory CD8+ T cells from blood. The receptor's source is a human donor in good health. Some clones in this sample may be carry-over from other donors' samples.

The chain's CDR3 is CASSESLQGTYNEQFF. The chain combines TRBV2 with TRBJ2-1; TCRdb proposes TRBD1, but this gene call is untestable without DNA. CDR1 is SNHLY and CDR2 is FYNNEI in the germline V gene. The CDR3 covers 16 residues.